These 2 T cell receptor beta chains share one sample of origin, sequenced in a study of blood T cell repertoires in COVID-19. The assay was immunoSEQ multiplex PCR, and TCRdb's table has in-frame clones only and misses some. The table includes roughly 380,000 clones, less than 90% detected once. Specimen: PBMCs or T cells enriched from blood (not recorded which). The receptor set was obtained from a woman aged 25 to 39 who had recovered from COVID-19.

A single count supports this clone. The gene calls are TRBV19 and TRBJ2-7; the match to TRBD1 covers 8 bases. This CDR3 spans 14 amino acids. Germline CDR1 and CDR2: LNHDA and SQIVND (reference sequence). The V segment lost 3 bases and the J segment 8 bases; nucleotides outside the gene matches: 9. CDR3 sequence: CASSMTGALEQQYF. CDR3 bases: TGTGCCAGTAGTATGACAGGGGCCCTTGAGCAGCAGTACTTC.

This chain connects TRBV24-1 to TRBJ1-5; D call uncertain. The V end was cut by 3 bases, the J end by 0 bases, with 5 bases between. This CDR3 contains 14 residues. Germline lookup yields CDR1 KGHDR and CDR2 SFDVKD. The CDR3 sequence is CATSDRVSNQPQHF. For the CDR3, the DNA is TGTGCCACCAGTGATCGAGTTAGCAATCAGCCCCAGCATTTT.